Listed here are 16 T cell receptor beta chains from one sample, sequenced in a study of T cells after somatic rescue of genetic block. Sequencing used immunoSEQ multiplex PCR; TCRdb keeps in-frame clones, though not all of them. The sample holds some 68,000 clones, approximately 91% seen once. Input material: peripheral blood mononuclear cells (PBMCs). Receptors were obtained from a man between 25 and 39 years old.

The chain links TRBV25-1 to TRBJ2-7; D gene uncertain. The germline V and J ends were trimmed by 4 bases and 4 bases, with 5 bases remaining between them. The germline gives CDR1 MGHDK, CDR2 SYGVNS. The CDR3 is made up of 11 amino acids. Here the CDR3 DNA reads TGTGCCAGCAGTGTGGGGTACGAGCAGTACTTC. It is translated as CASSVGYEQYF.

The chain joins TRBV11-2 to TRBJ2-7, with 9 positions matching TRBD1. CDR1 and CDR2 (germline): SGHAT, FQNNGV. Trimming at V came to 7 bases and at J to 1 base, leaving 14 bases not matched to a gene. There are 17 residues in the CDR3. CDR3 DNA sequence: TGTGCCAGCAAGCTTGGATACTTGGGGACAGGGTCCTACGAGCAGTACTTC. Residues: CASKLGYLGTGSYEQYF.

This clone appeared a single time. The chain joins TRBV4-1 to TRBJ2-5; D is unclear. V was trimmed by 3 bases and J by 4 bases, leaving 15 bases between them. This CDR3 spans 15 amino acids. CDR1 MGHRA and CDR2 YSYEKL come from the germline V gene. The CDR3 DNA follows: TGCGCCAGCAGCCATCCCGGACGTACACGAGAGACCCAGTACTTC. Amino acids: CASSHPGRTRETQYF.

V and J are TRBV7-9 and TRBJ1-4; D may be TRBD1 (5 bases). Trimming removed 2 bases from V and 5 bases from J, with 9 bases in between. The CDR3 covers 14 residues. Germline-derived CDR1 and CDR2 are SEHNR and FQNEAQ (reference sequence). The CDR3 loop reads CASSLQGTNEKLFF. The CDR3 nucleotides read TGTGCCAGCAGCTTACAGGGAACCAATGAAAAACTGTTTTTT.

The chain has TRBV6-4 and TRBJ2-3; weak D call: TRBD1 (5 bases). Trimming pared 6 bases from V and 2 bases from J, leaving 9 bases between. CDR1 is MRHNA and CDR2 is SNTAGT in the germline V gene. CDR3 length equals 13 residues. The CDR3 spells CASSWTHTDTQYF. For the CDR3, the DNA is TGTGCCAGCAGCTGGACACACACAGATACGCAGTATTTT.

This clone was counted once. The V call is TRBV5-1, the J call TRBJ1-2; 7 nucleotides line up with TRBD1. The V gene's germline CDR1 is SGHRS and CDR2 YFSETQ. The CDR3 loop spans 14 amino acids. After removal of 4 bases from V and 7 bases from J, the junction contained 10 bases not matched to a gene. CDR3 nucleotides: TGCGCCAGCAGCGTCGGACAGGAGGGGCTTGGCTACACCTTC. Its protein is CASSVGQEGLGYTF. Full variable domain (remainder filled in from reference TRBV5-1 and TRBJ1-2): KAGVTQTPRYLIKTRGQQVTLSCSPISGHRSVSWYQQTPGQGLQFLFEYFSETQRNKGNFPGRFSGRQFSNSRSEMNVSTLELGDSALYLCASSVGQEGLGYTFGSGTRLTVV.

V is TRBV9 and J is TRBJ2-1; 11 bases align to TRBD2. The CDR3 is made up of 17 amino acids. V shed 0 bases, J shed 2 bases, and the junction held 4 bases outside the gene matches. CDR1 and CDR2 (germline): SGDLS, YYNGEE. The CDR3 here is CASSVVGSGGAYNEQFF. CDR3 sequence (DNA): TGTGCCAGCAGCGTAGTTGGTAGCGGGGGGGCCTACAATGAGCAGTTCTTC.

The chain recombines TRBV27 with TRBJ1-2, with 7 nucleotides matching TRBD1. The CDR3 extends over 14 amino acids. CDR1 MNHEY and CDR2 SMNVEV come from the germline V gene (reference sequence). J lost 8 bases, V lost 7 bases, and 13 bases had no gene match. The CDR3 DNA is TGTGCCAGCACCGATAGGGGGACAGCAGAAGGCTACACCTTC. This gives the protein CASTDRGTAEGYTF.

This clone turned up a few times. The chain has TRBV7-7 and TRBJ2-1; TRBD1 aligns across 7 bases. V lost 4 bases and J lost 1; bases outside the gene matches: 7. Germline V gene lookup returns CDR1 SSHAT and CDR2 FNYEAQ (reference sequence). The CDR3 runs 16 residues. CDR3 sequence reads: CASSSTPGQSYNEQFF. DNA for the CDR3: TGTGCCAGCAGCTCCACCCCGGGACAGTCCTACAATGAGCAGTTCTTC.

V and J are TRBV27 and TRBJ2-5; 9 nucleotides line up with TRBD1. The germline gives CDR1 MNHEY, CDR2 SMNVEV (reference sequence). The V and J ends lost 4 bases and 6 bases, in that order; junction bases with no gene match: 9. This CDR3 spans 15 amino acids. The chain's CDR3 is CASSSPGQGGKTQYF. The DNA for the CDR3 is TGTGCCAGCAGTTCTCCGGGACAGGGAGGGAAGACCCAGTACTTC.

This chain connects TRBV18 to TRBJ2-5; D might be TRBD2 (5 bases). Germline CDR1 and CDR2: KGHSH and LQKENI. CDR3 size: 14 residues. V was shortened by 0 bases and J by 8 bases, with 13 bases between the two germline ends. The CDR3 loop reads CASSPPTRVETQYF. CDR3 in DNA: TGTGCCAGCTCACCACCGACGCGGGTCGAAACCCAGTACTTC.

The chain carries TRBV30 and TRBJ1-6; D is undetermined. The CDR3 spans 13 residues. The ends were cut back, 0 bases at V and 8 bases at J, with 8 bases in the middle. CDR1 is GTSNPN and CDR2 is SVGIG in the germline V gene (reference sequence). The CDR3: CAWSVAWDSPLHF. The CDR3 DNA sequence: TGTGCCTGGAGTGTAGCCTGGGATTCACCCCTCCACTTT. Full variable domain (outside the CDR3, taken from reference TRBV30 and TRBJ1-6): SQTIHQWPATLVQPVGSPLSLECTVEGTSNPNLYWYRQAAGRGLQLLFYSVGIGQISSEVPQNLSASRPQDRQFILSSKKLLLSDSGFYLCAWSVAWDSPLHFGNGTRLTVT.

The rearrangement joins TRBV7-9 to TRBJ1-1; no firm D call. There are 13 residues in the CDR3. V lost 5 bases, J lost 11 bases, and 18 bases lay in between. The germline CDR1 and CDR2 sequences are SEHNR and FQNEAQ (reference sequence). CDR3 sequence: CASSTSWTHEAFF. Written as DNA, the CDR3 is TGTGCCAGCAGCACAAGTTGGACTCATGAGGCTTTCTTT.

J is TRBJ2-5 and V is TRBV19, with D unresolved. V lost 3 bases to trimming and J lost 6 bases, with 8 bases between them. Germline loops: CDR1 LNHDA, CDR2 SQIVND (reference sequence). The CDR3 length is 12 residues. The CDR3 sequence is CASSMELQTQYF. Here the CDR3 DNA reads TGTGCCAGTAGTATGGAGTTGCAGACCCAGTACTTC.

The chain has TRBV28 and TRBJ2-5; 9 bases are a match to TRBD1. There are 15 residues in the CDR3. Germline CDR1 is MDHEN and CDR2 is SYDVKM. The trim removed 6 bases at V and 5 bases at J, leaving 10 bases unmatched. CDR3 DNA: TGTGCCAGCAGAACCTACAGGGGGCGCCGGGAGACCCAGTACTTC. Translation: CASRTYRGRRETQYF.

This chain joins TRBV11-1 and TRBJ1-2; D is unresolved. V lost 3 bases to trimming and J lost 4 bases, with 6 bases between them. This CDR3 has 12 amino acids. Germline V gives CDR1 SGHAT, CDR2 FQDESV (reference sequence). As DNA, the CDR3 is TGTGCCAGCAGCTTCGAAGGCTATGGCTACACCTTC. It codes for CASSFEGYGYTF.